The 27 T cell receptor beta chains reported below all come from one sample, sequenced in a study of blood T cells in healthy people across ages. It was with a sample-barcoded 5' primer and a J-beta primer mix that a second PCR of roughly 7 to 12 cycles was run. TCRdb re-called the 5' RACE reads through MiXCR, storing one row per CDR3 protein. The repertoire holds about 1.4 million distinct CDR3 sequences, with roughly 64% as singletons. Input material: blood. The receptors come from a man aged 18 to 30 in good health.

This clonotype occurred a few times. The V call is TRBV29-1, the J call TRBJ2-1; TRBD1 might be the D (6 bases). The length of the CDR3 is 11 residues. Germline assignment: CDR1 SQVTM and CDR2 ANQGSEA. Trimming took 6 bases from V and 5 from J, leaving 8 bases between them. The CDR3 here is CSVRQDNEQFF. The DNA of the CDR3 is TGCAGCGTGAGACAGGACAATGAGCAGTTCTTC.

This chain links TRBV7-9 with TRBJ2-1, with 7 bases fitting TRBD2. The CDR3 runs 12 residues. The trim removed 2 bases at V and 12 bases at J, leaving 4 bases unmatched. Germline V gives CDR1 SEHNR, CDR2 FQNEAQ (reference sequence). The CDR3 here is CASSLSREGQFF. In DNA form, the CDR3 reads TGTGCCAGCAGCTTATCTAGGGAGGGGCAGTTCTTC.

The chain recombines TRBV6-2 or TRBV6-3 with TRBJ1-2; D unresolved. This CDR3 is 13 amino acids long. Germline V gives CDR1 MNHEY, CDR2 SVGEGT. V was shortened by 10 bases and J by 3 bases, with 15 bases between the two germline ends. For the CDR3, the DNA is TGTGCCATTCGTAGCCGGGAAGACTATGGCTACACCTTC. Its translation is CAIRSREDYGYTF.

The V gene is TRBV24-1, the J gene TRBJ2-6; 9 bases fit TRBD1. The V and J ends lost 9 bases and 1 base, in that order; junction bases with no gene match: 3. Germline values: CDR1 KGHDR, CDR2 SFDVKD. This CDR3 spans 15 amino acids. CDR3 nucleotides: TGTGCCACCGGACAGGGGAATTCTGGGGCCAACGTCCTGACTTTC. Translation gives CATGQGNSGANVLTF.

The gene calls are TRBV15 and TRBJ2-7; 10 bases map to TRBD2. This CDR3 spans 16 amino acids. Trimming took 1 base from V and 1 from J; bases not matched to a gene: 4. Looked up from germline, CDR1 is LNHNV and CDR2 is YYDKDF (reference sequence). Here the CDR3 DNA reads TGTGCCACCAGCAGAGTGACTAGCGGGCCTTCCTACGAGCAGTACTTC. This translates into CATSRVTSGPSYEQYF.

In this sample, this clonotype turned up once. The chain uses TRBV21-1 and TRBJ2-5; the table's D call of TRBD1 was not tested on the DNA. TRBV21-1 is a recognized pseudogene. The length of the CDR3 is 17 residues. In DNA form, the CDR3 reads TGTGCCAGCAGCAAAGTGGGGGCCGGGGGAGAACAAGAGACCCAGTACTTC. Residues: CASSKVGAGGEQETQYF.

The CDR3 DNA is TGCAGTGCTAGATCGACAACTCCTGGGGGTTCCAATGAGCAGTTCTTC. It encodes CSARSTTPGGSNEQFF. The rearrangement joins TRBV20-1 to TRBJ2-1; D possibly uses TRBD1 or TRBD2 (5 bases each). The CDR3 contains 16 residues. Germline V lookup: CDR1 DFQATT, CDR2 SNEGSKA (reference sequence). Trimming took off 2 bases at V and 6 bases at J, with 20 bases between the two ends.

The chain joins TRBV7-2 to TRBJ1-6; D may be TRBD1 (6 bases). Germline CDR1 and CDR2: SGHTA and FQGNSA. Trimming took off 5 bases at V and 6 bases at J, with 14 bases between the two ends. The CDR3 runs to 15 residues. CDR3 region: CASSLPQGANSPLHF. The CDR3, as DNA: TGTGCCAGCAGCCTACCACAGGGAGCTAATTCACCCCTCCACTTT.

The J gene is TRBJ2-1, the V gene TRBV10-3; TRBD1 matches at 11 bases. This CDR3 is built from 15 residues. V dropped 3 bases and J dropped 8; count of bases not matched to a gene: 6. Germline V gene sequence: CDR1 ENHRY, CDR2 SYGVKD. CDR3 in amino acids: CAISEGQGAGDEQFF. The CDR3 region has the DNA TGTGCCATCAGTGAAGGACAGGGGGCAGGGGATGAGCAGTTCTTC.

The genes are TRBV21-1 and TRBJ2-5; TRBD1, the D gene given by the table, was not confirmed from the DNA. The better agreement between TRBJ2-7 and the DNA end casts doubt on the J call. TRBV21-1 corresponds to a pseudogene. This CDR3 region has 15 residues. The CDR3 nucleotides read TGTGCCAGCAGCAACCGGGACCACTCGGGCGGCGAGCAGTACTTC. Residues: CASSNRDHSGGEQYF.

The chain recombines TRBV6-2 or TRBV6-3 with TRBJ2-1; 13 bases are a match to TRBD2. The CDR3 is made up of 16 amino acids. The V gene end was trimmed by 5 bases and the J gene end by 7 bases; junction bases not matched to a gene: 8. CDR1 and CDR2 (germline): MNHEY, SVGEGT. The DNA for the CDR3 is TGTGCCAGCAGTGGGGGACTAGCGGGGTGGGAGAATGAGCAGTTCTTC. It translates to CASSGGLAGWENEQFF.

The chain couples TRBV30 to TRBJ2-3; D gene uncertain. V was shortened by 0 bases and J by 11 bases, with 12 bases between the two germline ends. The CDR3 length is 12 residues. Per germline, CDR1 GTSNPN and CDR2 SVGIG (reference sequence). The CDR3: CAWSVVATEQYF. The CDR3 nucleotides read TGTGCCTGGAGTGTAGTTGCTACAGAGCAGTATTTT. Based on the CDR3 plus reference TRBV30 and TRBJ2-3, the full variable domain is SQTIHQWPATLVQPVGSPLSLECTVEGTSNPNLYWYRQAAGRGLQLLFYSVGIGQISSEVPQNLSASRPQDRQFILSSKKLLLSDSGFYLCAWSVVATEQYFGPGTRLTVL.

This chain links TRBV2 with TRBJ2-4; D possibly matches TRBD1 or TRBD2 (7 bases each). The closer fit of TRBJ2-5 to the DNA end suggests the J call may be wrong. The germline V gene has CDR1 SNHLY and CDR2 FYNNEI. The CDR3 extends over 16 amino acids. The CDR3 DNA reads as TGTGCCAGCCCTTTAACTCACAGGGGAGGGAAGGAGACCCAGTACTTC. Amino acids: CASPLTHRGGKETQYF.

This chain connects TRBV6-6 to TRBJ2-3, with 7 nucleotides matching TRBD1. Trimming removed 2 bases from V and 2 bases from J; junction bases left unmatched: 10. Germline-derived CDR1 and CDR2 are MNHNY and SVGAGI (reference sequence). CDR3 length: 17 residues. The CDR3 protein is CASSYLPPGQHTDTQYF. The CDR3 DNA reads as TGTGCCAGCAGTTACCTCCCTCCGGGACAGCACACAGATACGCAGTATTTT.

The chain joins TRBV29-1 to TRBJ2-3; possible D gene TRBD2, 6 bases. Germline CDR1 is SQVTM and CDR2 is ANQGSEA. Between the trimmed V and J ends, which lost 2 bases and 11 bases, there was a span of 20 bases. This CDR3 contains 14 residues. CDR3 region: CSVESRGGTPGQYF. In nucleotides, the CDR3 is TGCAGCGTTGAAAGTCGCGGCGGGACCCCCGGGCAGTATTTT.

The rearrangement uses TRBV10-3 and TRBJ2-7, with 7 bases lining up with TRBD1. The CDR3 covers 14 residues. V dropped 6 bases and J dropped 3; count of bases not matched to a gene: 8. Germline loops: CDR1 ENHRY, CDR2 SYGVKD. The CDR3, as DNA: TGTGCCATCAGGGCCGGGACAGCTGGCTACGAGCAGTACTTC. Protein: CAIRAGTAGYEQYF.

The chain uses TRBV20-1 and TRBJ2-1; possibly TRBD2 for D (5 bases). With the DNA end fitting TRBJ2-7 better, the J assignment may be wrong. CDR1 is DFQATT, CDR2 SNEGSKA, per germline (reference sequence). The CDR3 is 13 amino acids. The CDR3 region is CSALLEDRNEQYF. The CDR3 DNA reads TGCAGTGCTTTACTAGAAGATCGGAATGAGCAGTACTTC.

The chain joins TRBV4-1 to TRBJ1-1; D is ambiguous. V dropped 1 base and J dropped 0 bases, with 15 bases sitting between them. The V gene's germline CDR1 is MGHRA and CDR2 YSYEKL. The CDR3 has 17 amino acids. In DNA, the CDR3 is TGCGCCAGCAGCCAAGTAAGACTCCCCTTTTTGAACACTGAAGCTTTCTTT. Protein product: CASSQVRLPFLNTEAFF.

The V gene is TRBV6-2 or TRBV6-3, the J gene TRBJ2-3; the D is unclear. The V gene lost 5 bases and the J gene lost 5 bases, with 11 bases spanning the gap. Germline CDR1 MNHEY, CDR2 SVGEGT. This CDR3 contains 13 residues. CDR3 sequence reads: CASSKRWEDTQYF. CDR3 nucleotides: TGTGCCAGCAGTAAAAGATGGGAAGATACGCAGTATTTT.

In its sample, this clonotype was seen a few times. The chain links TRBV10-2 to TRBJ2-1, with D perhaps matching TRBD1 (6 bases). V lost 6 bases and J 8 bases, leaving 17 bases between the germline ends. Germline V gene data show CDR1 as WSHSY and CDR2 as SAAADI. This CDR3 is built from 14 residues. In nucleotides, the CDR3 is TGCGCCAGCAGGATACAGGGATCTTGGGATGAGCAGTTCTTC. Translating it yields CASRIQGSWDEQFF.

This chain joins TRBV13 and TRBJ2-5; 9 bases are a match to TRBD1. Germline V CDR1 and CDR2: PRHDT, FYEKMQ (reference sequence). With 6 bases clipped from V and 0 bases from J, the junction kept 2 bases outside the gene matches. The CDR3 is 14 amino acids. The CDR3 DNA reads as TGTGCCAGCAGAGGGGACAGGGACCAAGAGACCCAGTACTTC. Its protein is CASRGDRDQETQYF.

J is TRBJ1-6 and V is TRBV4-2; D is possibly TRBD1 (5 bases). The CDR3 consists of 17 residues. Trimming left V 3 bases short and J 10 bases short, with 22 bases between. Germline V lookup: CDR1 LGHNA, CDR2 YNFKEQ. The CDR3: CASSQTPWRGGKSPLHF. The CDR3 DNA reads TGTGCCAGCAGCCAGACCCCTTGGAGGGGTGGGAAATCACCCCTCCACTTT.

V and J are TRBV25-1 and TRBJ2-1, with D perhaps TRBD1 or TRBD2 (5 bases each). The V and J ends lost 6 bases and 13 bases respectively, with 34 bases between them. The CDR3 covers 18 residues. Germline V lookup: CDR1 MGHDK, CDR2 SYGVNS. Written as DNA, the CDR3 is TGTGCCAGCAGCAGAGTTATACTACATACCGGGACGCCGGAGACCCAGTTCTTC. As protein: CASSRVILHTGTPETQFF.

The CDR3 sequence: CASSQEQRGYEQYF. CDR3 DNA: TGCGCCAGCAGCCAGGAACAAAGGGGTTACGAGCAGTACTTC. The J gene is TRBJ2-5, the V gene TRBV4-1; weak D call: TRBD1 (5 bases). The assigned J gene may be wrong: the sequence end matches TRBJ2-7 better. The CDR3 is made up of 14 amino acids. Germline values: CDR1 MGHRA, CDR2 YSYEKL.

This clonotype was found a few times. This chain uses TRBV7-9 with TRBJ2-7; D tentatively fits TRBD1 or TRBD2 (5 bases each). CDR1 SEHNR and CDR2 FQNEAQ come from the germline V gene (reference sequence). V was shortened by 5 bases and J by 5 bases, with 16 bases between the two germline ends. The CDR3 sequence is 14 residues long. CDR3 coding DNA: TGTGCCAGCAGCCTAAGAGGGGTGGGCGACGAGCAGTACTTC. This translates into CASSLRGVGDEQYF. Full variable domain (rest looked up from reference TRBV7-9 and TRBJ2-7): DTGVSQNPRHKITKRGQNVTFRCDPISEHNRLYWYRQTLGQGPEFLTYFQNEAQLEKSRLLSDRFSAERPKGSFSTLEIQRTEQGDSAMYLCASSLRGVGDEQYFGPGTRLTVT.

The chain couples TRBV24-1 to TRBJ2-2, with D hard to call. Germline V CDR1 and CDR2: KGHDR, SFDVKD. CDR3 size: 13 residues. Deletions cut 9 bases from V and 0 bases from J, with 7 bases between. This CDR3 is CATAAPNTGELFF. CDR3 in DNA: TGTGCCACCGCGGCACCGAACACCGGGGAGCTGTTTTTT.

J is TRBJ2-3 and V is TRBV5-6; D not certain. Germline-derived CDR1 and CDR2 are SGHDT and YYEEEE. Trimming took off 1 base at V and 4 bases at J, with 10 bases between the two ends. There are 14 residues in the CDR3. The CDR3 DNA reads as TGTGCCAGCAGCTTGTCGGGCGAGTCAGATACGCAGTATTTT. Translation: CASSLSGESDTQYF.